The source of this TCR beta chain is a study of CD8+CD57+ T cells in acquired aplastic anemia listed by TCRdb under 2018. Study-level background: A mean of roughly 2.9 ug of DNA, ranging from 0.2 to 27.4 ug, was extracted from sorted CD4+ and CD8+ cells. For healthy donor samples, the average read count was around 9.8 million for CD4+ cells and around 12 million for CD8+ cells.

Paper-wide results and their limitations: Twenty-nine CD8+ CDR3 sequences were found in both patients and controls but appeared to be highly expressed in patients and within the immunodominant clones of the patients. Between patients and healthy controls, no significant difference in CD8+ Simpson's diversity was found (P=0.060).

Comment on this clonotype: Its antigen is not yet known. It has no much larger one-base neighbor in the sample; base qualities were not kept.

Profiling of TCR beta VDJ combinations and CDR3 sequences used genomic DNA as the template. TCR repertoire sequencing was run on an Illumina HiSeq 2000. The authors processed their data as follows. Repertoires were assessed using TRBV/TRBJ rearrangement plots, CDR3 size and DJ length profiles, and Simpson's diversity index. The most abundant DNA sequence in the deep sequencing data was taken as the immunodominant clone. CDR3 amino acid sequences were checked for sharing between subjects and were compared against published repertoires and the VDJdb database. The public reads were reprocessed in TCRdb via fastp at Q25 and MiXCR, keeping in-frame beta chains. All rows with the same CDR3 protein become a single entry with the most common DNA and genes. The V and J calls follow TCRdb's processing rather than the paper's. The sample includes around 180,000 distinct CDR3 sequences, with 55% to 80% observed a single time. 45% of the sample lies in the top ten.

In the study, sorted CD4+ and CD8+ blood T cells from patients with severe aplastic anemia and from healthy subjects underwent deep sequencing of TCR repertoires. Ficoll-Paque density gradient centrifugation was used to isolate peripheral blood mononuclear cells. Before DNA was extracted, CD4+ and CD8+ T cells were sorted using either FACS or magnetic beads. The junction carries 14 bases between V and J, which are trimmed by 1 base and 4 bases respectively. From the germline V gene, CDR1 is SGHRS and CDR2 is YFSETQ. Inclusive of the bounding cysteine and phenylalanine, the CDR3 is 15 residues long. CDR3 DNA only is kept here, 45 bases in frame from base 1.

Sequencing was performed on sorted CD4+, CD8+, or CD8+CD57+ T cells (not recorded which) from PBMCs. The V and J segments used are TRBV5-1 and TRBJ2-5; the D gene identity is not certain. The receptor was derived from a human donor in good health. The CDR3 protein sequence reads: CASSLNGGVGETQYF. DNA sequence: TGCGCCAGCAGCTTGAACGGTGGTGTGGGAGAGACCCAGTACTTC.